This TCR beta chain was sequenced during a study of T cell responses to AZD1222 COVID-19 vaccine (dated by TCRdb to the early 2020s). About the investigation overall: A total of approximately 240 trial participants underwent TCR sequencing, of whom about 210 had received two doses of AZD1222 and some 26 had received two doses of the MenACWY control vaccine. Trial participants were enrolled by age into 18-55, 56-69 and 70-plus year subgroups, with approximately 150, 28 and 58 TCR-sequenced participants respectively.

In regard to this clone: The target of this receptor is not known. An end of the junction does not agree with germline; a read error may underlie this.

Reading from cysteine to phenylalanine, the CDR3 counts 18 amino acids. CDR3 DNA is the only sequence kept; it has 54 bases, read in frame from the first base. From the germline V gene (reference sequence), CDR1 is LNHDA and CDR2 is SQIVND. General study outcomes and caveats: Most participants were white British and females outnumbered males, and the authors suggested that clonal diversity may have been underestimated. CD4 TCRs associated with the vaccine covered the entire spike protein, and the dominant responses were in regions 160-218 and 743-854. Because no day 14 peak-response samples were available, the repertoires could be characterized only after the peak T cell response. Conclusions about previously exposed vaccinees are limited, since just six or seven AZD1222 recipients were seropositive for SARS-CoV-2 at baseline. Epitopes outside the regions mutated in the B.1.351 and B.1.1.7 variants were reportedly recognized by nearly half of the unique spike-specific TCRs. The 56-69-year group was small, and its depth increase did not reach significance, likely because of low power. Spike-specific TCR breadth and depth rose significantly after two AZD1222 doses compared with day 0 and with MenACWY recipients.

Read against the paper, the sample's time point label means: baseline before first vaccination. The treatment or condition label, as the study defines it: meningococcal conjugate vaccine given as trial control. Vaccinee samples came from UK trials COV001 and COV002, including a single-blind randomized controlled phase 2/3 trial of AZD1222 (ChAdOx1 nCoV-19) in healthy adults. Trial participant PBMC samples were collected at day 0 and day 28 after the second dose for TCRbeta chain sequencing. The CDR3 regions of human TCRbeta chains were analyzed by immunosequencing. The original pipeline was this. TCRs in the repertoires were matched against a reference library of SARS-CoV-2-specific TCRs that had been generated with the MIRA antigen-specificity platform. Breadth was defined as the fraction of unique TCRs that were SARS-CoV-2-associated. Depth was defined as the fraction of total T cells that were SARS-CoV-2-associated. Using the MIRA data, every spike-specific TCR was mapped to the spike region that the TCR reacted to and assigned to either a CD4 or a CD8 class. Log10-transformed breadth and depth values were compared by one-way ANOVA with Sidak's multiple comparisons tests. In TCRdb, the immuneACCESS table is reduced to in-frame sequences with V and J assigned. These tables do not hold every clone; where another copy was compared, an unresolved V gene accounts for under half, and the others remain unexplained. From that table come the V and J calls and clone size; the DNA was used to work out D and trimming. The sample table holds about 120,000 clones, of which around 90% were seen once. The top ten clones comprise nearly 4.5% of the sample.

This sample comprised peripheral blood, obtained on day 0 of MenACWY control vaccination. This chain is built from TRBV19 and TRBJ2-6, with 7 junctional bases fitting TRBD1. The clonotype originates from an adult in good health. The bases are TGTGCCAGTAGTGCTGGTGGCAGGGGGAACTCTGGGCCCAACGTCCTGACTTTC. Its product reads: CASSAGGRGNSGPNVLTF.